This TCR beta chain was retrieved from a study of T cells in localized non-small cell lung cancer. Study-wide results and caveats: Greater T cell density in blood accompanied longer overall survival. Adjacent uninvolved lung tissue had the highest T cell clonality, exceeding tumor. Adjacent lung exhibited a median of about 50 among the 100 most abundant tumor clones. Since sequencing was restricted to only one region of the tumor, intratumor heterogeneity remains a possibility.

The table came from immunoSEQ multiplex PCR; TCRdb's copy has only in-frame clones and leaves some out. The sample holds more than 45,000 clones, 65% to 85% seen once. About this clone itself: What it binds is unknown.

The V gene's germline CDR1 is SGHTA and CDR2 FQGNSA. V lost 5 bases and J lost 2, with 10 bases in between. The CDR3 loop spans 13 amino acids. This chain connects TRBV7-2 to TRBJ2-7; D is uncertain. The input for sequencing was peripheral blood mononuclear cells, taken before any cancer treatment. This TCR was sampled from a man aged 35-69 years with stage III lung adenocarcinoma. The DNA for the CDR3 is TGTGCCAGCAGCGAACTCTACACCTACGAGCAGTACTTC. Its protein is CASSELYTYEQYF.